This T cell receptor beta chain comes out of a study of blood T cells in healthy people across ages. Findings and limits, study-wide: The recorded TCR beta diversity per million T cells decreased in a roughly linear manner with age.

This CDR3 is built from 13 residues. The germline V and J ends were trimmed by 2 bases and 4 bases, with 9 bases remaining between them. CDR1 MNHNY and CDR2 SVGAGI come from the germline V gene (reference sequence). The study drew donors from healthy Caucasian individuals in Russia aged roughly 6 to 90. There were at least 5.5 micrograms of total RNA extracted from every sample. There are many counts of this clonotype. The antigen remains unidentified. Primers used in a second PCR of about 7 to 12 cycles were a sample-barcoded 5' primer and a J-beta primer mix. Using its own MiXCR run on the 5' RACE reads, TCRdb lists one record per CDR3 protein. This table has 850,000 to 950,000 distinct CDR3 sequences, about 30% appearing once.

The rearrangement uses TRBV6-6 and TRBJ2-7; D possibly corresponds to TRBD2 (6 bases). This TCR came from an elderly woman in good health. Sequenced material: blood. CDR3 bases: TGTGCCAGCAGTTACGCGGGGAGGTACGAGCAGTACTTC. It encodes CASSYAGRYEQYF.